One sample yielded the 24 T cell receptor beta chains listed below, sequenced in a study of shared clonotypes between healthy human individuals. Assay: immunoSEQ multiplex PCR; the TCRdb copy retains only in-frame clones and omits some. The sample records some 2.3 million clones, roughly 93% being singletons. Sequencing was done on a sample of naive CD4+ T cells from PBMCs. As for subset: CD45RA+ positively selected. The origin of the receptors is a man younger than 30 in good health. Some clones in this sample may be carry-over from other donors' samples.

The chain couples TRBV11-3 to TRBJ2-7, with 12 nucleotides matching TRBD1. Germline-derived CDR1 and CDR2 are SGHNT and YENEEA. The length of the CDR3 is 15 residues. V trimming: 8 bases; J trimming: 5 bases; junction bases outside the gene matches: 10. CDR3 region: CASGNGGQGAHEQYF. The CDR3 bases are TGTGCCAGCGGGAATGGGGGACAGGGGGCCCACGAGCAGTACTTC. The entire variable domain, with the rest obtained from reference TRBV11-3 and TRBJ2-7, is as follows: EAGVVQSPRYKIIEKKQPVAFWCNPISGHNTLYWYLQNLGQGPELLIRYENEEAVDDSQLPKDRFSAERLKGVDSTLKIQPAELGDSAVYLCASGNGGQGAHEQYFGPGTRLTVT.

This chain connects TRBV15 to TRBJ2-3, with a weak D call TRBD2 (5 bases). V was cut by 0 bases and J by 9 bases, with 19 bases left in between. Germline CDR1 reads LNHNV; CDR2 reads YYDKDF (reference sequence). This CDR3 spans 16 amino acids. The CDR3, as DNA: TGTGCCACCAGCAGAGATGTCGGACTTAGCTCCTGGACGCAGTATTTT. Amino acid sequence: CATSRDVGLSSWTQYF.

This sequence joins TRBV7-3 and TRBJ2-1; no clear D. Trimming took off 0 bases at V and 3 bases at J, with 9 bases between the two ends. This CDR3 is built from 15 residues. From germline, CDR1 is SGHTA and CDR2 FQGTGA. Written as DNA, the CDR3 is TGTGCCAGCAGCTTAACTCCTTCATTCTACAATGAGCAGTTCTTC. This gives the protein CASSLTPSFYNEQFF.

This chain connects TRBV28 to TRBJ2-7; tentatively, D is TRBD2 (7 bases). The germline gives CDR1 MDHEN, CDR2 SYDVKM. Trimming cost V 2 bases and J 0 bases, with 14 bases left between them. CDR3 length: 16 residues. The CDR3 protein is CASSLGGAQSSYEQYF. In DNA form, the CDR3 reads TGTGCCAGCAGTTTAGGGGGGGCCCAGAGCTCCTACGAGCAGTACTTC.

The rearrangement uses TRBV28 and TRBJ1-1; D is perhaps TRBD1 (6 bases). This CDR3 is built from 14 residues. V lost 2 bases and J 1 base, leaving 8 bases between the germline ends. Germline V lookup: CDR1 MDHEN, CDR2 SYDVKM. The DNA for the CDR3 is TGTGCCAGCAGTTTAAAGGGGGGGAACACTGAAGCTTTCTTT. Its translation is CASSLKGGNTEAFF.

This chain uses TRBV7-9 with TRBJ2-2; 8 bases fit TRBD1. The CDR3 has 16 amino acids. Germline CDR1 is SEHNR and CDR2 is FQNEAQ (reference sequence). The J segment lost 4 bases and the V segment lost 5 bases, leaving 9 bases of the junction unmatched. CDR3 DNA: TGTGCCAGCAGCAAAGGGACAGGAGGTCGCACCGGGGAGCTGTTTTTT. Amino acids: CASSKGTGGRTGELFF.

In DNA form, the CDR3 reads TGTGCCACCAGCAGATCCGGGAGGCCGGCTGGGGATGAGCAGTTCTTC. This gives the protein CATSRSGRPAGDEQFF. The chain is built from TRBV15 and TRBJ2-1; 7 bases align to TRBD2. The CDR3 consists of 16 residues. With 2 bases clipped from V and 8 bases from J, the junction kept 12 bases outside the gene matches. Per germline, CDR1 LNHNV and CDR2 YYDKDF (reference sequence).

V usage is TRBV4-3 and J usage is TRBJ1-3, with D perhaps matching TRBD1 (5 bases). Looked up from germline, CDR1 is LGHNA and CDR2 is YSLEER. The CDR3 is made up of 17 amino acids. Trimming pared 4 bases from V and 0 bases from J, leaving 16 bases between. CDR3 in DNA: TGCGCCAGCAGCCCAAAGACCGGGGGGAGCTCTGGAAACACCATATATTTT. As protein: CASSPKTGGSSGNTIYF.

This chain connects TRBV28 to TRBJ1-5; tentative D call: TRBD1 (5 bases). There are 13 residues in the CDR3. CDR1 is MDHEN, CDR2 SYDVKM, per germline. V lost 4 bases and J 4 bases, leaving 8 bases between the germline ends. CDR3 loop: CASSSYRNQPQHF. The CDR3 DNA is TGTGCCAGCAGTTCATACAGGAATCAGCCCCAGCATTTT.

The chain is built from TRBV18 and TRBJ2-7; D unresolved. Germline values: CDR1 KGHSH, CDR2 LQKENI. Trimming left V 4 bases short and J 1 base short, with 8 bases between. The CDR3 extends over 13 amino acids. The CDR3 DNA reads as TGTGCCAGCTCACTGAGTCGATCCTACGAGCAGTACTTC. Translation gives CASSLSRSYEQYF.

This chain links TRBV9 with TRBJ2-5; weak D call: TRBD1 (5 bases). Trimming removed 4 bases at V and 5 bases at J, with 21 bases between. Per germline, CDR1 SGDLS and CDR2 YYNGEE. CDR3 length: 16 amino acids. CDR3 in amino acids: CASSSQPRTSWETQYF. The CDR3 DNA reads TGTGCCAGCAGCTCACAACCGAGGACAAGTTGGGAGACCCAGTACTTC.

The chain joins TRBV28 to TRBJ2-7, with 8 positions matching TRBD1. The CDR3 consists of 20 residues. The V gene's germline CDR1 is MDHEN and CDR2 SYDVKM. After removal of 5 bases from V and 0 bases from J, the junction contained 21 bases not matched to a gene. CDR3 DNA sequence: TGTGCCAGCAGTGCACCTACCCAGGACAGGGCGGACCCGATCTCCTACGAGCAGTACTTC. Its translation is CASSAPTQDRADPISYEQYF.

This chain links TRBV6-1 with TRBJ2-3; no definite D call. Trimming pared 0 bases from V and 1 base from J, leaving 14 bases between. The CDR3 is 17 amino acids. The germline gives CDR1 MNHNS, CDR2 SASEGT. The CDR3 loop is CASSEADWGLRTDTQYF. DNA of the CDR3: TGTGCCAGCAGTGAAGCCGACTGGGGATTACGCACAGATACGCAGTATTTT.

This sequence joins TRBV27 and TRBJ2-3; 9 bases are shared with TRBD2. With V trimmed by 2 bases and J by 5 bases, 17 bases remained unmatched. Germline V lookup: CDR1 MNHEY, CDR2 SMNVEV (reference sequence). The CDR3 totals 19 residues. CDR3 in DNA: TGTGCCAGCAGTTTAGCCTCGCCTAGCGGGGTGAGGAATGGAGATACGCAGTATTTT. It encodes CASSLASPSGVRNGDTQYF.

V and J are TRBV27 and TRBJ2-7; 11 bases are a match to TRBD2. CDR3 length: 14 residues. CDR1 is MNHEY and CDR2 is SMNVEV in the germline V gene (reference sequence). V was clipped by 4 bases and J by 2 bases; unmatched bases: 1. The CDR3 DNA follows: TGTGCCAGCAGTTCTAGCGGGAGGACCTACGAGCAGTACTTC. Translating it yields CASSSSGRTYEQYF.

A remark on this clone: At the DNA level, this CDR3 is encoded by other sequences in the same sample as well. The CDR3 region has the DNA TGTGCCTGGAGTGTACAGGCGGGAGGGCTGGAGACCCAGTACTTC. It translates to CAWSVQAGGLETQYF. This chain joins TRBV30 and TRBJ2-5; 9 bases fit TRBD2. Germline loops: CDR1 GTSNPN, CDR2 SVGIG (reference sequence). J was trimmed by 5 bases and V by 0 bases; bases with no gene match: 7. The CDR3 runs to 15 residues.

The chain uses TRBV16 and TRBJ2-7; TRBD1 matches at 7 bases. CDR1 KGHSY and CDR2 FQNENV come from the germline V gene. Trimming removed 4 bases from V and 2 bases from J; junction bases left unmatched: 2. This CDR3 comprises 13 residues. CDR3 nucleotide sequence: TGTGCCAGCAGCCTGGGACAGACCTACGAGCAGTACTTC. Protein sequence: CASSLGQTYEQYF.

This chain links TRBV11-2 with TRBJ2-2; D is undetermined. Germline V gene data show CDR1 as SGHAT and CDR2 as FQNNGV. The CDR3 contains 16 residues. V was cut by 0 bases and J by 4 bases, with 12 bases left in between. The CDR3 sequence is CASSLDGVASTGELFF. Here the CDR3 DNA reads TGTGCCAGCAGCTTAGACGGAGTGGCCAGCACCGGGGAGCTGTTTTTT.

The chain is built from TRBV5-1 and TRBJ1-3; 8 bases are a match to TRBD1. With 4 bases clipped from V and 2 bases from J, the junction kept 8 bases outside the gene matches. Germline CDR1 is SGHRS and CDR2 is YFSETQ. The CDR3 is 16 amino acids. The CDR3 protein is CASSRTGREAGNTIYF. The CDR3 nucleotides read TGCGCCAGCAGCCGGACAGGGCGAGAGGCTGGAAACACCATATATTTT. Complete variable domain (other parts from reference TRBV5-1 and TRBJ1-3): KAGVTQTPRYLIKTRGQQVTLSCSPISGHRSVSWYQQTPGQGLQFLFEYFSETQRNKGNFPGRFSGRQFSNSRSEMNVSTLELGDSALYLCASSRTGREAGNTIYFGEGSWLTVV.

This clone showed up just once. This chain uses TRBV2 with TRBJ1-4; the match to TRBD1 covers 7 bases. The V and J ends lost 6 bases and 3 bases, in that order; junction bases with no gene match: 10. CDR1 and CDR2 (germline): SNHLY, FYNNEI. This CDR3 is built from 16 residues. CDR3 in DNA: TGTGCCAGCAGAGTTCCAGGGGGACCGTCTAATGAAAAACTGTTTTTT. Translation gives CASRVPGGPSNEKLFF. Supplemented by reference TRBV2 and TRBJ1-4, the full variable domain reads EPEVTQTPSHQVTQMGQEVILRCVPISNHLYFYWYRQILGQKVEFLVSFYNNEISEKSEIFDDQFSVERPDGSNFTLKIRSTKLEDSAMYFCASRVPGGPSNEKLFFGSGTQLSVL.

V usage is TRBV7-8 and J usage is TRBJ1-5; 7 bases line up with TRBD1. There are 16 residues in the CDR3. V shed 3 bases and J 0 bases; nucleotides not matched to a gene: 5. From germline, CDR1 is SGHVS and CDR2 FQNEAQ. This CDR3 reads CASSFLQGISNQPQHF. As DNA, the CDR3 is TGTGCCAGCAGCTTTTTACAGGGGATTAGCAATCAGCCCCAGCATTTT.

This chain connects TRBV6-1 to TRBJ1-5; 9 bases line up with TRBD1. Germline CDR1 MNHNS, CDR2 SASEGT. V lost 7 bases, J lost 5 bases, and 6 bases stayed unmatched. This CDR3 is built from 14 residues. The CDR3 loop is CASTVRTGDQPQHF. CDR3 DNA sequence: TGTGCCAGCACCGTGCGGACAGGGGATCAGCCCCAGCATTTT.

The chain combines TRBV29-1 with TRBJ2-7, with 8 positions matching TRBD1. The CDR3 covers 14 residues. The junction had 12 bases not matched to a gene; V was cut back by 5 bases and J by 6 bases. Germline V CDR1 and CDR2: SQVTM, ANQGSEA. The CDR3 region has the DNA TGCAGCGTTAGCAGGACAGGGCTGGAATCCGAGCAGTACTTC. Amino acids: CSVSRTGLESEQYF.

CDR3 region: CASSLKAEYGYTF. Here the CDR3 DNA reads TGTGCCAGCAGTTTAAAGGCAGAGTATGGCTACACCTTC. The gene calls are TRBV28 and TRBJ1-2; no clear D. CDR1 and CDR2 from the germline V gene are MDHEN and SYDVKM. The CDR3 extends over 13 amino acids. Trimming left V 2 bases short and J 5 bases short, with 9 bases between.